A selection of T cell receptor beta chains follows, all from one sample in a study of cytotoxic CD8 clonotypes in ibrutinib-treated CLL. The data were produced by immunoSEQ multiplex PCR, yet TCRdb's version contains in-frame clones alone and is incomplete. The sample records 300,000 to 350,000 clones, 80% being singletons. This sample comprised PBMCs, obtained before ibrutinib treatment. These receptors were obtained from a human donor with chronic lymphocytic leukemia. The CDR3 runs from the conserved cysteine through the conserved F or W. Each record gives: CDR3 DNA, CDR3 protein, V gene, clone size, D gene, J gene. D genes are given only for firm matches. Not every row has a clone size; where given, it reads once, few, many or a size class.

cdr3_nt: TGTGCCAGCAGTGTATCAGATCTCCACGAGCAGTACTTC; cdr3_aa: CASSVSDLHEQYF; v_call: TRBV25-1; clone_size: NA; d_call: NA; j_call: TRBJ2-7
cdr3_nt: TGTGCCTGGAGTTCGACAGGGGCTTATCAGCCCCAGCATTTT; cdr3_aa: CAWSSTGAYQPQHF; v_call: TRBV30; clone_size: NA; d_call: TRBD1; j_call: TRBJ1-5
cdr3_nt: TGTGCCAGCAGTGATACGACTACGGACAGGGTGGGTGGCTACACCTTC; cdr3_aa: CASSDTTTDRVGGYTF; v_call: TRBV25-1; clone_size: NA; d_call: TRBD1; j_call: TRBJ1-2
cdr3_nt: TGCGCCAGCAGCCAAGCGGTGGGCGACTCAGGGGTGGGGGAGACCCAGTACTTC; cdr3_aa: CASSQAVGDSGVGETQYF; v_call: TRBV4-3; clone_size: few; d_call: NA; j_call: TRBJ2-5
cdr3_nt: TGCGCCAGCAGCTTGGTTGTCACAGATACGCAGTATTTT; cdr3_aa: CASSLVVTDTQYF; v_call: TRBV5-1; clone_size: NA; d_call: NA; j_call: TRBJ2-3
cdr3_nt: TGCGCCAGCAGCACTGCTGGGTCGTCCCTAGCTAACTATGGCTACACCTTC; cdr3_aa: CASSTAGSSLANYGYTF; v_call: TRBV5-1; clone_size: NA; d_call: NA; j_call: TRBJ1-2
cdr3_nt: TGCGCCAGCAGCGATCGTTCCTCTGGAAACACCATATATTTT; cdr3_aa: CASSDRSSGNTIYF; v_call: TRBV5-1; clone_size: NA; d_call: NA; j_call: TRBJ1-3
cdr3_nt: TGTGCCACCAGCAGAGAAGACGGGATGTACGAGCAGTACTTC; cdr3_aa: CATSREDGMYEQYF; v_call: TRBV15; clone_size: NA; d_call: NA; j_call: TRBJ2-7
cdr3_nt: TGTGCCAGCAGTGAATTAAGGCAGGGGGACTCTGGAAACACCATATATTTT; cdr3_aa: CASSELRQGDSGNTIYF; v_call: TRBV6-1; clone_size: NA; d_call: TRBD1; j_call: TRBJ1-3
cdr3_nt: TGCGCCAGCAGCCAGTGGGGCGGGAGTGGTTACGAGCAGTACTTC; cdr3_aa: CASSQWGGSGYEQYF; v_call: TRBV4-1; clone_size: NA; d_call: TRBD2; j_call: TRBJ2-7
cdr3_nt: TGTGCCATCGCCCAGCGGGACAATGAGCAGTTCTTC; cdr3_aa: CAIAQRDNEQFF; v_call: TRBV10-3; clone_size: NA; d_call: NA; j_call: TRBJ2-1
cdr3_nt: TGTGCCAGCAGCTCGGGACAGGATTGGGATGAGCAGTTCTTC; cdr3_aa: CASSSGQDWDEQFF; v_call: TRBV5-6; clone_size: NA; d_call: TRBD1; j_call: TRBJ2-1
cdr3_nt: TGTGCCAGCAGCTTAATGGGGGGGCAGGACAATGAGCAGTTCTTC; cdr3_aa: CASSLMGGQDNEQFF; v_call: TRBV7-9; clone_size: NA; d_call: NA; j_call: TRBJ2-1
cdr3_nt: TGTGCCAGCAGTTTATCGGCTAGGACTGAGCAGTTCTTC; cdr3_aa: CASSLSARTEQFF; v_call: TRBV27; clone_size: NA; d_call: NA; j_call: TRBJ2-1
cdr3_nt: TGTGCCAGCAGGTTATACGTGGGCAATTCCTACAATGAGCAGTTCTTC; cdr3_aa: CASRLYVGNSYNEQFF; v_call: TRBV11-2; clone_size: once; d_call: NA; j_call: TRBJ2-1
cdr3_nt: TGTGCCAGCAGCTTGACAGCGAACACTGAAGCTTTCTTT; cdr3_aa: CASSLTANTEAFF; v_call: TRBV5-5; clone_size: NA; d_call: NA; j_call: TRBJ1-1
cdr3_nt: TGTGCTAGCAGCTTGGGTAAATCGGGGCTCCAAGAGACCCAGTACTTC; cdr3_aa: CASSLGKSGLQETQYF; v_call: TRBV7-7; clone_size: NA; d_call: NA; j_call: TRBJ2-5
cdr3_nt: TGCGCCAGCAGCTTGACAGCGTACTATCGAAACACAGATACGCAGTATTTT; cdr3_aa: CASSLTAYYRNTDTQYF; v_call: TRBV5-1; clone_size: NA; d_call: NA; j_call: TRBJ2-3